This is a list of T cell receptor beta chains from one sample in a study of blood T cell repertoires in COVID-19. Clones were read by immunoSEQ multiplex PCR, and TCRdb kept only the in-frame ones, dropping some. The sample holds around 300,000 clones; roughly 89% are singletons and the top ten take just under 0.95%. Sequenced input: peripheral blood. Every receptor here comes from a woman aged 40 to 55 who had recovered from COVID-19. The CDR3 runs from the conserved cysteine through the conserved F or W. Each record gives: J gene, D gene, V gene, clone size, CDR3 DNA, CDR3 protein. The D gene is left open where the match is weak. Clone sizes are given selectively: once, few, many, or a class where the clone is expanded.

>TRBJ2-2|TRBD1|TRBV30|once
TGTGCCTGGAACGCCGACTCCCTACGGACAGGCACCGGGGAGCTGTTTTTT
CAWNADSLRTGTGELFF
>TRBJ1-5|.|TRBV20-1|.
TGCAGTGCTAGTCGAGGGAGCAATCAGCCCCAGCATTTT
CSASRGSNQPQHF
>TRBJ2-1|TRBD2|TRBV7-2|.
TGTGCCAGCAGCTCGCAAACCGGGACTAGCGGGAAAATTGAGCAGTTCTTC
CASSSQTGTSGKIEQFF
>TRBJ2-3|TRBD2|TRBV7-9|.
TGTGCCAGCAGCTTAGGGGGACTAGCGGGTGTCTCAGATACGCAGTATTTT
CASSLGGLAGVSDTQYF
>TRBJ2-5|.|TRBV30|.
TGTGCCTGGAGTTTCGATCCGGGTCCGTGGGCCCAGTACTTC
CAWSFDPGPWAQYF
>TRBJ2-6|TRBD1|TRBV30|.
TGTGCCTGGACCCTGGGACAGGTCAGCTCTGGGGCCAACGTCCTGACTTTC
CAWTLGQVSSGANVLTF
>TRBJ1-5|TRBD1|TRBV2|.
TGTGCCAGCCGAATCAGGGGGTTACAGCCCCAGCATTTT
CASRIRGLQPQHF
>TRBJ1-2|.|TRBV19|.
TGTGCCAGTAGTATTGAGTCCTATGGCTACACCTTC
CASSIESYGYTF
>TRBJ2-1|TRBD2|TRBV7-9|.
TGTGCCAGCAGCTTAGTACTAGCGGACTACAATGAGCAGTTCTTC
CASSLVLADYNEQFF
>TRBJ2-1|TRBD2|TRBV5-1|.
TGCGCCAGCAGCCAAGGGACTAGCGGCAGTGAGCAGTTCTTC
CASSQGTSGSEQFF
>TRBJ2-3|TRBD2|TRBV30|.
TGTGCCTGGAGTGTCAACAGCGGGAGGGGGGATACGCAGTATTTT
CAWSVNSGRGDTQYF
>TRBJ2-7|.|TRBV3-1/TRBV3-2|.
TGTGCCAGCAGCCCAGGAAGGACAGCTTCCTACGAGCAGTACTTC
CASSPGRTASYEQYF
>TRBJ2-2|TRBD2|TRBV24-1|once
TGTGCCACCAGTGCTTGGACTAGCGGTGGTGGGGAGCTGTTTTTT
CATSAWTSGGGELFF
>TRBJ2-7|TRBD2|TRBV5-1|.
TGCGCCAGCAGCGCGGGGGATTCCTACGAGCAGTACTTC
CASSAGDSYEQYF
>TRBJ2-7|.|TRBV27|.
TGTGCCAGCACTTTGAGGACAGACCCCTACGAGCAGTACTTC
CASTLRTDPYEQYF
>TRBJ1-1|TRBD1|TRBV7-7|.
TGTGCCAGCAGCGCCGGACAGGGGAACACTGAAGCTTTCTTT
CASSAGQGNTEAFF
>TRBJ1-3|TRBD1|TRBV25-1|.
TGTGCCAGCAGTGACCACAGGGGGGACTCTGGAAACACCATATATTTT
CASSDHRGDSGNTIYF
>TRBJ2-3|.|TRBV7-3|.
TGTGCCAGCAGCTTAAAGGGAGTCCCAGATACGCAGTATTTT
CASSLKGVPDTQYF
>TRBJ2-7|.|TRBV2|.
TGTGCCAGCAGTGACGCGGGACTTAACTACGAGCAGTACTTC
CASSDAGLNYEQYF
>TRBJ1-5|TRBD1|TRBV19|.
TGTGCCAGTCTCAGACAGGGATACAATCAGCCCCAGCATTTT
CASLRQGYNQPQHF
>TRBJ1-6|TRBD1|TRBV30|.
TGTGCCTGGAGGGGACAGTACAATTCACCCCTCCACTTT
CAWRGQYNSPLHF
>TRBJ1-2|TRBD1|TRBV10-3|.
TGTGCCACCACCGGGACAGGGTTTTTTGGCTACACCTTC
CATTGTGFFGYTF
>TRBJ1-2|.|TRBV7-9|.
TGTGCCAGCAGCTTAGGGGCGGGGACCGTCGGAGGCTACACCTTC
CASSLGAGTVGGYTF